This T cell receptor (beta chain) was found in a study of blood T cell repertoires in COVID-19. Libraries were prepared by immunoSEQ multiplex PCR; TCRdb keeps only in-frame clonotypes and omits some of them. The sample consists of roughly 120,000 clones, around 68% of them appearing once. CDR3 length: 16 residues. Germline V gene sequence: CDR1 LNHDA, CDR2 SQIVND (reference sequence). Trimming shortened V by 2 bases and J by 0 bases, and 13 bases separated the two germline ends. The source material was peripheral blood. This chain connects TRBV19 to TRBJ1-1; D gene ambiguous. The TCR originated in a woman in her sixties with acute or convalescent COVID-19. CDR3 sequence reads: CASSIRQAKVNTEAFF. The CDR3, as DNA: TGTGCCAGTAGTATACGGCAGGCGAAGGTGAACACTGAAGCTTTCTTT.